Below, 9 T cell receptor beta chains from the same sample are listed, as sequenced in a study of siplizumab effects on memory and regulatory T cells. Clones were sequenced by immunoSEQ multiplex PCR, and TCRdb holds only the in-frame ones, with some missing. The sample has over 80,000 clones; just under 95% are singletons. Sequencing used non-Treg CD4+ T cells sorted from blood. The origin of the receptors is a human donor in good health.

This chain links TRBV28 with TRBJ1-1, with TRBD1 matching over 10 bases. The CDR3 runs to 15 residues. Germline CDR1 and CDR2: MDHEN and SYDVKM. The V segment lost 7 bases and the J segment 10 bases; nucleotides outside the gene matches: 15. The CDR3, as DNA: TGTGCCAGCACCTATGGGGGGACAGGGGAGTTCGGAGCTTTCTTT. Protein product: CASTYGGTGEFGAFF. Together with reference TRBV28 and TRBJ1-1, the CDR3 gives the full variable domain: DVKVTQSSRYLVKRTGEKVFLECVQDMDHENMFWYRQDPGLGLRLIYFSYDVKMKEKGDIPEGYSVSREKKERFSLILESASTNQTSMYLCASTYGGTGEFGAFFGQGTRLTVV.

The rearrangement joins TRBV27 to TRBJ2-7; 7 bases map to TRBD1. CDR3 length equals 15 residues. V lost 0 bases and J lost 5; bases outside the gene matches: 7. CDR1 MNHEY and CDR2 SMNVEV come from the germline V gene (reference sequence). The CDR3 DNA reads as TGTGCCAGCAGTTTATCCTGGCGACAGGGCGACGAGCAGTACTTC. Protein product: CASSLSWRQGDEQYF.

The chain combines TRBV6-1 with TRBJ1-1; weak D call: TRBD1 (5 bases). Germline loops: CDR1 MNHNS, CDR2 SASEGT. The length of the CDR3 is 12 residues. With 10 bases removed from V and 0 bases from J, the gap between germline ends came to 9 bases. This chain's CDR3 is CATGLMNTEAFF. CDR3 nucleotides: TGTGCCACGGGGCTCATGAACACTGAAGCTTTCTTT.

The gene calls are TRBV15 and TRBJ1-2; D is possibly TRBD1 (6 bases). Trimming cost V 0 bases and J 2 bases, with 13 bases left between them. The CDR3 totals 16 residues. Germline-derived CDR1 and CDR2 are LNHNV and YYDKDF (reference sequence). The CDR3 DNA follows: TGTGCCACCAGCAGAGAAAGAAACAGGGTAAACTATGGCTACACCTTC. It encodes CATSRERNRVNYGYTF.

V gene TRBV30 combines with J gene TRBJ1-3; D is ambiguous. The V end was cut by 0 bases, the J end by 0 bases, with 15 bases between. Germline CDR1 reads GTSNPN; CDR2 reads SVGIG (reference sequence). This CDR3 is 17 amino acids long. In nucleotides, the CDR3 is TGTGCCTGGAGTGTATTTCGACGGATTATCTCTGGAAACACCATATATTTT. Translation: CAWSVFRRIISGNTIYF.

The rearrangement joins TRBV7-8 to TRBJ1-3; possible D gene TRBD1, 5 bases. V lost 3 bases, J lost 8 bases, and 14 bases lay in between. The CDR3 runs 14 residues. CDR1 and CDR2 (germline): SGHVS, FQNEAQ. The CDR3 bases are TGTGCCAGCAGCTTGGCAGGGTTTCCTGACACCATATATTTT. It yields the protein CASSLAGFPDTIYF.

This CDR3 is CASQAGNVFTEQFF. In nucleotides, the CDR3 is TGTGCCAGCCAAGCAGGAAATGTATTTACTGAGCAGTTCTTC. This chain uses TRBV2 with TRBJ2-1, with D hard to call. CDR3 length: 14 amino acids. From germline, CDR1 is SNHLY and CDR2 FYNNEI. Trimming cost V 8 bases and J 9 bases, with 20 bases left between them.

This chain joins TRBV15 and TRBJ1-5; the match to TRBD1 covers 8 bases. This CDR3 contains 16 residues. The V segment lost 3 bases and the J segment 1 base; nucleotides outside the gene matches: 5. Germline CDR1 and CDR2: LNHNV and YYDKDF (reference sequence). CDR3 DNA sequence: TGTGCCACCAGCAGTGGTTGGGACAGGAGCAATCAGCCCCAGCATTTT. Its protein product is CATSSGWDRSNQPQHF. Complete variable domain (other parts from reference TRBV15 and TRBJ1-5): DAMVIQNPRYQVTQFGKPVTLSCSQTLNHNVMYWYQQKSSQAPKLLFHYYDKDFNNEADTPDNFQSRRPNTSFCFLDIRSPGLGDTAMYLCATSSGWDRSNQPQHFGDGTRLSIL.

This chain joins TRBV21-1 and TRBJ2-7; the table names TRBD2, a call not compared with the DNA. TRBV21-1 represents a pseudogene. This CDR3 is built from 13 residues. The DNA of the CDR3 is TGTGCCAGCAGCAAAAGGCTAGACTACGAGCAGTACTTC. It specifies CASSKRLDYEQYF.